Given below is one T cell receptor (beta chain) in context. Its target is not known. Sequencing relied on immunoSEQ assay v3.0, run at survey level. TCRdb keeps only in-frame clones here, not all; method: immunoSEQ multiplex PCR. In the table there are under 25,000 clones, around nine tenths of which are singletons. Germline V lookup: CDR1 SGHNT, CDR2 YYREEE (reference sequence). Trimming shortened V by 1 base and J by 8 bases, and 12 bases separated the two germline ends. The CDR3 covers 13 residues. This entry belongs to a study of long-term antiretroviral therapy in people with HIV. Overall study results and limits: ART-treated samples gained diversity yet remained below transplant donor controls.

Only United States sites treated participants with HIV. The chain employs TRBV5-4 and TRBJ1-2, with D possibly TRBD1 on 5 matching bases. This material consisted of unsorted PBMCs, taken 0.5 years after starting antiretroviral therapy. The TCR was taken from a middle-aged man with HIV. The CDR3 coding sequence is TGTGCCAGCAGCTTGAGGGGTGTTAGCGGCTACACCTTC. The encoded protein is CASSLRGVSGYTF.